These T cell receptor beta chains were read from a single sample in a study of blood T cells in healthy people across ages. TCRdb ran MiXCR on the 5' RACE reads and lists one entry per CDR3 protein. The sample gives around 1.1 million distinct CDR3 sequences, around two fifths of which show up once; approximately 14% is in the top ten. Material for sequencing was blood. The origin of the receptors is a man between 18 and 35 years old in good health. Both conserved end residues are part of each CDR3. D genes are given only for firm matches. Size tells how often a clone was seen (once, few, many) or the class of an expanded clone, and some rows leave it out.

V gene	clone size	D gene	J gene	CDR3 protein	CDR3 DNA
TRBV6-2/TRBV6-3	-	TRBD2	TRBJ2-7	CASSMTSGAYNEQYF	TGTGCCAGCAGTATGACTAGCGGGGCTTACAATGAGCAGTACTTC
TRBV6-5	few	-	TRBJ1-1	CAASDSQALGTEAFF	TGTGCCGCCTCCGATTCGCAGGCTTTGGGCACTGAAGCTTTCTTT
TRBV7-2	-	-	TRBJ1-5	CASSLTGRVNQPQHF	TGTGCCAGCAGCTTAACAGGGAGGGTCAATCAGCCCCAGCATTTT
TRBV20-1	few	-	TRBJ1-1	CSASLVLNTEAFF	TGCAGTGCCAGCTTGGTACTGAACACTGAAGCTTTCTTT
TRBV19	few	TRBD1	TRBJ2-1	CASSSRDRGGGEQFF	TGTGCCAGTAGTTCCCGGGACAGGGGCGGCGGTGAGCAGTTCTTC
TRBV6-2/TRBV6-3	many	-	TRBJ2-3	CASSYMGRRTDTQYF	TGTGCCAGCAGTTATATGGGCAGACGCACAGATACGCAGTATTTT
TRBV20-1	-	-	TRBJ1-1	CSASDVFGSAFF	TGCAGTGCTAGCGATGTCTTCGGTTCCGCTTTCTTT
TRBV6-2/TRBV6-3	few	-	TRBJ2-7	CASSYLGSADYEQYF	TGTGCCAGCAGTTACCTGGGGTCGGCAGACTACGAGCAGTACTTC
TRBV4-2	many	-	TRBJ1-5	CASSQDNSRGGSNQPQHF	TGTGCCAGCAGCCAAGATAATTCCAGGGGAGGAAGCAATCAGCCCCAGCATTTT
TRBV29-1	-	-	TRBJ1-5	CSVAYSVGEGQPQHF	TGCAGCGTCGCCTACAGTGTTGGGGAAGGTCAGCCCCAGCATTTT
TRBV12-3/TRBV12-4	few	-	TRBJ1-5	CASSLEGVRVQPQHF	TGTGCCAGCAGTTTAGAGGGGGTACGGGTTCAGCCCCAGCATTTT
TRBV6-5	few	TRBD1	TRBJ1-1	CASRSPGTGNTEAFF	TGTGCCAGCAGGAGCCCCGGGACAGGGAACACTGAAGCTTTCTTT
TRBV4-3	-	-	TRBJ2-1	CASSQDEWGSEQFF	TGCGCCAGCAGCCAAGACGAGTGGGGGTCTGAGCAGTTCTTC
TRBV28	few	-	TRBJ2-7	CASSLGVGAAYEQYF	TGTGCCAGCAGTTTAGGCGTTGGAGCGGCCTACGAGCAGTACTTC
TRBV28	-	-	TRBJ2-1	CASSRGIKFF	TGTGCCAGCAGCCGGGGGATTAAGTTCTTC
TRBV6-2/TRBV6-3	few	-	TRBJ1-1	CASSYGVSGGTEAFF	TGTGCCAGCAGTTACGGTGTGAGCGGGGGCACTGAAGCTTTCTTT
TRBV4-3	few	-	TRBJ1-6	CASSPGIGSPLHF	TGCGCCAGCAGCCCCGGGATCGGTTCACCCCTCCACTTT
TRBV20-1	-	TRBD1	TRBJ1-2	CSARPGTGYNYGHTF	TGCAGTGCTAGGCCCGGGACAGGGTATAACTATGGCCACACCTTC
TRBV4-3	few	-	TRBJ1-5	CASSQDHVGAVLQPQHF	TGCGCCAGCAGCCAAGATCACGTCGGCGCAGTCTTACAGCCCCAGCATTTT
TRBV10-3	-	TRBD2	TRBJ2-7	CAISAKAGEREQYF	TGTGCCATCAGTGCAAAAGCGGGAGAGAGGGAGCAGTACTTC
TRBV7-9	-	-	TRBJ1-2	CASSLGPSPPDGYTF	TGTGCCAGCAGCTTAGGTCCATCCCCCCCCGATGGCTACACCTTC
TRBV29-1	-	TRBD2	TRBJ2-3	CSVEAASGGRVDTQYF	TGCAGCGTTGAAGCGGCCAGCGGGGGGCGGGTAGATACGCAGTATTTT
TRBV9	-	TRBD2	TRBJ2-1	CASSVDLRGGAHEQFF	TGTGCCAGCAGCGTAGACTTACGCGGGGGGGCCCATGAGCAGTTCTTC
TRBV7-9	-	-	TRBJ1-4	CASSFKGRSEKLFF	TGTGCCAGCAGCTTTAAGGGGAGGAGTGAAAAACTGTTTTTT
TRBV5-1	few	TRBD1	TRBJ1-1	CASTSSTGENTEAFF	TGCGCCAGCACTTCCTCGACAGGGGAGAACACTGAAGCTTTCTTT
TRBV28	few	-	TRBJ2-4	CATGPNIQYF	TGTGCCACGGGACCGAACATTCAGTACTTC
TRBV5-1	-	-	TRBJ2-1	CASSLIADSYNEQFF	TGCGCCAGCAGCTTGATAGCGGACTCCTACAATGAGCAGTTCTTC
TRBV7-2	-	TRBD2	TRBJ2-1	CASSYRRGGLYNEQFF	TGTGCCAGCAGCTACAGACGGGGGGGGCTCTACAATGAGCAGTTCTTC
TRBV19	-	TRBD1	TRBJ2-1	CASSLLPLRTGGNEQFF	TGTGCCAGTAGCCTTTTGCCCCTCCGGACAGGGGGCAATGAGCAGTTCTTC
TRBV7-9	-	-	TRBJ1-1	CASSTRGSHTEAFF	TGTGCCAGCAGCACTAGAGGCTCTCACACTGAAGCTTTCTTT
TRBV7-9	once	-	TRBJ1-4	CVSTWGNEKLFF	TGTGTCAGCACCTGGGGGAATGAAAAACTGTTTTTT
TRBV5-1	few	-	TRBJ1-2	CASSSLYEDGYTF	TGCGCCAGCAGCTCGCTATACGAAGATGGCTACACCTTC
TRBV6-2/TRBV6-3	-	TRBD2	TRBJ2-7	CASSLSAGGSYNEQYF	TGTGCCAGCAGCCTCTCAGCGGGGGGCTCCTACAATGAGCAGTACTTC
TRBV12-3/TRBV12-4	few	-	TRBJ1-2	CASSSGVSYTF	TGTGCCAGCAGCTCCGGTGTGAGCTACACCTTC
TRBV20-1	few	TRBD1	TRBJ1-5	CSASGTGPNQPQHF	TGCAGTGCTAGCGGGACAGGGCCCAATCAGCCCCAGCATTTT
TRBV19	-	-	TRBJ2-1	CASSTGQTKEQFF	TGTGCCAGTAGTACTGGGCAGACCAAGGAGCAGTTCTTC
TRBV6-1	-	-	TRBJ1-4	CASSEATATEKLFF	TGTGCCAGCAGTGAAGCGACAGCCACTGAAAAACTGTTTTTT
TRBV9	few	-	TRBJ1-2	CASSVTPNYGYTF	TGTGCCAGCAGCGTTACACCCAACTATGGCTACACCTTC
TRBV29-1	-	-	TRBJ2-3	CSAPLVAFGADTQYF	TGCAGTGCTCCGTTGGTAGCGTTTGGCGCAGATACGCAGTATTTT
TRBV9	-	-	TRBJ1-4	CATTSRRRGTNEKLFF	TGTGCCACCACCTCGAGACGCAGGGGAACTAATGAAAAACTGTTTTTT
TRBV6-6	-	TRBD2	TRBJ2-1	CASSPEGLANYNEQFF	TGTGCCAGCAGTCCTGAGGGACTAGCTAACTACAATGAGCAGTTCTTC
TRBV24-1	-	-	TRBJ2-5	CATSDPTGPETQYF	TGTGCCACCAGTGATCCCACAGGGCCCGAGACCCAGTACTTC
TRBV6-5	few	TRBD1	TRBJ1-2	CASSYRGQGDGYTF	TGTGCCAGCAGTTATAGGGGGCAGGGAGACGGCTACACCTTC
TRBV10-3	-	-	TRBJ2-2	CAISEDAEEYTGELFF	TGTGCCATCAGTGAAGATGCTGAGGAGTATACCGGGGAGCTGTTTTTT
TRBV6-2/TRBV6-3	-	-	TRBJ1-1	CASSPLVWNTEAFF	TGTGCCAGCAGTCCCTTAGTATGGAACACTGAAGCTTTCTTT
TRBV12-3/TRBV12-4	-	-	TRBJ1-5	CASSPRDGNGQPQHF	TGTGCCAGCAGTCCGCGGGATGGGAACGGTCAGCCCCAGCATTTT
TRBV4-1	-	TRBD2	TRBJ2-3	CASNDGSGGSTDTQYF	TGCGCCAGCAACGACGGTAGCGGGGGCAGCACAGATACGCAGTATTTT
TRBV3-1	-	-	TRBJ1-1	CASSPGLSEAFF	TGTGCCAGCAGCCCAGGTCTCTCTGAAGCTTTCTTT
TRBV6-5	few	TRBD1	TRBJ1-2	CASSRKGASGYTF	TGTGCCAGCAGCCGAAAGGGGGCTAGTGGCTACACCTTC
TRBV7-9	-	-	TRBJ1-2	CASSPLGLPFGYTF	TGTGCCAGCAGCCCGCTCGGACTCCCCTTTGGCTACACCTTC
TRBV5-1	-	TRBD1	TRBJ2-2	CASSPKDRENTGELFF	TGCGCCAGCAGCCCGAAGGACAGGGAGAACACCGGGGAGCTGTTTTTT
TRBV20-1	few	-	TRBJ1-1	CSAREPGTSNTEAFF	TGCAGTGCTAGAGAGCCCGGGACATCGAACACTGAAGCTTTCTTT
TRBV15	once	-	TRBJ1-5	CATKDTPYSNQPQHF	TGTGCCACCAAGGACACTCCCTATAGCAATCAGCCCCAGCATTTT
TRBV5-1	few	-	TRBJ1-2	CASSELQGSHGYTF	TGCGCCAGCAGCGAACTCCAGGGGAGTCATGGCTACACCTTC
TRBV13	-	-	TRBJ2-3	CASSLGGRMTDTQYF	TGTGCCAGCAGCTTAGGCGGCCGGATGACCGATACGCAGTATTTT
TRBV20-1	few	-	TRBJ1-5	CSAQKDRGGQPQHF	TGCAGTGCCCAAAAAGACAGAGGAGGGCAGCCCCAGCATTTT